The 30 T cell receptor beta chains below all came from one sample that was sequenced in a study of shared clonotypes between healthy human individuals. Sequencing was performed with immunoSEQ multiplex PCR; in TCRdb, only in-frame clones are kept and a portion is missing. The data show 550,000 to 850,000 clones, around 74% seen once. Input material: memory CD4+ T cells sorted from blood. Sample subset: CD45RA-negative fraction. Receptor source: a woman younger than 45 in good health.

The V gene is TRBV5-1, the J gene TRBJ2-5; D uncertain. Germline V gene sequence: CDR1 SGHRS, CDR2 YFSETQ. With 5 bases removed from V and 4 bases from J, the gap between germline ends came to 15 bases. The CDR3 runs 14 residues. CDR3 nucleotides: TGCGCCAGCAGTGCAAGCGACACCGCAGAGACCCAGTACTTC. Translation gives CASSASDTAETQYF.

The chain carries TRBV29-1 and TRBJ2-1; perhaps TRBD2 as D (5 bases). Trimming shortened V by 4 bases and J by 10 bases, and 14 bases separated the two germline ends. Germline V gives CDR1 SQVTM, CDR2 ANQGSEA. The CDR3 is 12 residues long. The CDR3 DNA reads as TGCAGCGTTGCGGTGGACTTTTTCGAGCAGTTCTTC. Translation gives CSVAVDFFEQFF.

This clone was observed a handful of times. The rearrangement links TRBV6-1 to TRBJ1-4, with 7 nucleotides matching TRBD1. After removal of 4 bases from V and 1 base from J, the junction contained 3 bases not matched to a gene. The V gene's germline CDR1 is MNHNS and CDR2 SASEGT. This CDR3 region has 15 residues. The DNA of the CDR3 is TGTGCCAGCAGTGTAACAGGGGTAACTAATGAAAAACTGTTTTTT. Its protein product is CASSVTGVTNEKLFF.

This clone has more than one count but fewer than ten. The chain has TRBV11-3 and TRBJ2-3, with TRBD2 matching over 8 bases. The CDR3 is 15 residues long. V lost 5 bases, J lost 8 bases, and 12 bases stayed unmatched. The V gene's germline CDR1 is SGHNT and CDR2 YENEEA. This CDR3 is CASSGGTLGGATQYF. CDR3 nucleotide sequence: TGTGCCAGCAGCGGCGGGACTCTCGGGGGGGCTACGCAGTATTTT.

V gene TRBV28 combines with J gene TRBJ2-7, with 8 bases that match TRBD2. This CDR3 spans 15 amino acids. V lost 3 bases to trimming and J lost 7 bases; unmatched junction nucleotides: 11. The germline gives CDR1 MDHEN, CDR2 SYDVKM. CDR3 residues: CASSFLAGTDREQYF. The CDR3, as DNA: TGTGCCAGCAGTTTCTTAGCGGGAACGGATAGAGAGCAGTACTTC.

This clone was seen once. This chain uses TRBV19 with TRBJ2-4, with TRBD2 matching 9 bases. The CDR3 length is 13 residues. After removal of 6 bases from V and 6 bases from J, the junction contained 3 bases not matched to a gene. CDR1 and CDR2 (germline): LNHDA, SQIVND (reference sequence). DNA of the CDR3: TGTGCCAGTAGCCTAGCGGGACCAAACATTCAGTACTTC. It yields the protein CASSLAGPNIQYF.

This chain joins TRBV9 and TRBJ2-7; 11 positions match TRBD1. Germline V lookup: CDR1 SGDLS, CDR2 YYNGEE. With V trimmed by 4 bases and J by 2 bases, 2 bases remained unmatched. The CDR3 extends over 14 amino acids. DNA for the CDR3: TGTGCCAGCAGCAAGGGACAGGGGGCCTACGAGCAGTACTTC. Its protein is CASSKGQGAYEQYF.

The chain has TRBV5-4 and TRBJ2-2; tentative D call: TRBD2 (6 bases). V was cut by 0 bases and J by 6 bases, with 9 bases left in between. Germline-derived CDR1 and CDR2 are SGHNT and YYREEE (reference sequence). This CDR3 has 14 amino acids. CDR3: CASSLGGTAGELFF. CDR3 coding DNA: TGTGCCAGCAGCTTGGGCGGGACCGCCGGGGAGCTGTTTTTT.

This clone was detected a few times. The same CDR3 also results from other DNA sequences found in this sample. The chain uses TRBV6-1 and TRBJ2-6; 8 positions match TRBD1. This CDR3 region has 15 residues. The V and J ends lost 6 bases and 0 bases, in that order; junction bases with no gene match: 1. The germline CDR1 and CDR2 sequences are MNHNS and SASEGT. Written as DNA, the CDR3 is TGTGCCAGCAGAACAGGGGGCTCTGGGGCCAACGTCCTGACTTTC. It is translated as CASRTGGSGANVLTF.

The V call is TRBV6-5, the J call TRBJ1-1; no definite D call. With 8 bases removed from V and 1 base from J, the gap between germline ends came to 17 bases. Per the germline V gene, CDR1 is MNHEY and CDR2 is SVGAGI. The CDR3 has 15 residues. The CDR3 DNA is TGTGCCAGCCAGACGGAACAGCGATCGAACACTGAAGCTTTCTTT. Encoded protein: CASQTEQRSNTEAFF.

The chain uses TRBV4-1 and TRBJ1-3; D may be TRBD1 (5 bases). Germline-derived CDR1 and CDR2 are MGHRA and YSYEKL. The CDR3 has 14 residues. V shed 4 bases and J shed 0 bases, with 7 bases lying between them. The CDR3 nucleotides are TGCGCCAGCAGCCGGGGGGGCTCTGGAAACACCATATATTTT. It yields the protein CASSRGGSGNTIYF.

This chain joins TRBV5-1 and TRBJ2-3, with 12 bases aligning to TRBD2. J gave up 3 bases and V 4 bases, and 3 bases lay outside the gene matches. From germline, CDR1 is SGHRS and CDR2 YFSETQ. The CDR3 runs to 15 residues. CDR3 bases: TGCGCCAGCAGCGGAGGACTAGCGGGAACAGATACGCAGTATTTT. Translating it yields CASSGGLAGTDTQYF.

This clone came up once. The chain couples TRBV28 to TRBJ2-1, with TRBD2 identical over 9 bases. CDR3 length: 22 residues. Germline V gene lookup returns CDR1 MDHEN and CDR2 SYDVKM. Trimming at V came to 7 bases and at J to 4 bases, leaving 29 bases not matched to a gene. CDR3 sequence: CASIPVRGRREVAGVVYNEQFF. CDR3 nucleotides: TGTGCCAGCATCCCCGTAAGGGGGCGCCGCGAGGTAGCGGGAGTAGTGTACAATGAGCAGTTCTTC.

This sequence joins TRBV14 and TRBJ2-1; D ambiguous. The CDR3 runs 12 residues. V gave up 2 bases and J gave up 6 bases, with 5 bases separating them. CDR1 is SGHDN and CDR2 is FVKESK in the germline V gene. CDR3 nucleotide sequence: TGTGCCAGCAGCCAACGTGTCAATGAGCAGTTCTTC. Translation gives CASSQRVNEQFF.

This clone turned up a few times. The chain has TRBV12-5 and TRBJ2-3; TRBD1 matches at 9 bases. The CDR3 loop spans 16 amino acids. Germline-derived CDR1 and CDR2 are LGHNT and FRNRAP. The V segment lost 2 bases and the J segment 3 bases; nucleotides outside the gene matches: 6. CDR3 protein: CASGLSSGQGTDTQYF. The CDR3, as DNA: TGTGCTAGTGGTTTGTCCTCGGGACAGGGTACAGATACGCAGTATTTT.

This chain joins TRBV7-2 and TRBJ2-1, with a possible D match to TRBD1 (5 bases). V was trimmed by 5 bases and J by 8 bases, leaving 16 bases between them. The CDR3 extends over 14 amino acids. Germline V gives CDR1 SGHTA, CDR2 FQGNSA. CDR3 amino acids: CASSANMGLDEQFF. As DNA, the CDR3 is TGTGCCAGCAGCGCCAATATGGGGCTCGATGAGCAGTTCTTC.

This clone was observed a single time. In the same sample, other DNA sequences code for this CDR3. The V gene is TRBV28, the J gene TRBJ1-2, with no clear D. There are 12 residues in the CDR3. V was pared by 1 base and J by 4 bases, with 4 bases between. Germline V lookup: CDR1 MDHEN, CDR2 SYDVKM. The CDR3 region is CASSLFGYGYTF. CDR3 nucleotide sequence: TGTGCCAGCAGTTTATTTGGCTATGGCTACACCTTC.

This sequence joins TRBV11-2 and TRBJ2-7; maybe TRBD2 (6 bases). The CDR3 loop spans 15 amino acids. V dropped 6 bases and J dropped 1 base, with 16 bases sitting between them. The V gene's germline CDR1 is SGHAT and CDR2 FQNNGV. CDR3 residues: CASRGGTDGSYEQYF. The CDR3 coding sequence is TGTGCCAGCAGAGGCGGGACGGACGGATCCTACGAGCAGTACTTC.

This clone has just a few counts. The chain links TRBV5-1 to TRBJ2-1; TRBD2 agrees at 7 bases. The V and J ends lost 5 bases and 7 bases, in that order; junction bases with no gene match: 9. This CDR3 is built from 14 residues. Germline V gene data show CDR1 as SGHRS and CDR2 as YFSETQ. Written as DNA, the CDR3 is TGCGCCAGCAGTTCGGGCGGGAGAGGGAATGAGCAGTTCTTC. This translates into CASSSGGRGNEQFF. Combining the CDR3 with reference TRBV5-1 and TRBJ2-1 gives the whole variable domain KAGVTQTPRYLIKTRGQQVTLSCSPISGHRSVSWYQQTPGQGLQFLFEYFSETQRNKGNFPGRFSGRQFSNSRSEMNVSTLELGDSALYLCASSSGGRGNEQFFGPGTRLTVL.

This clone came up a few times. This sequence joins TRBV6-5 and TRBJ1-5; a weak D match, TRBD1 (5 bases). There are 15 residues in the CDR3. The germline gives CDR1 MNHEY, CDR2 SVGAGI. V shed 2 bases and J shed 3 bases, with 11 bases lying between them. CDR3 nucleotides: TGTGCCAGCAGTTACAATTCGGGGGACAATCAGCCCCAGCATTTT. It codes for CASSYNSGDNQPQHF.

The chain recombines TRBV11-2 with TRBJ2-1, with 10 bases that match TRBD2. Germline V CDR1 and CDR2: SGHAT, FQNNGV. V dropped 5 bases and J dropped 6; count of bases not matched to a gene: 4. This CDR3 is 14 amino acids long. The CDR3 sequence: CASSRTSGPNEQFF. The CDR3 DNA follows: TGTGCCAGCAGCCGGACTAGCGGCCCCAATGAGCAGTTCTTC.

The J gene is TRBJ1-5, the V gene TRBV2; no clear D gene. V was trimmed by 2 bases and J by 1 base, leaving 6 bases between them. The CDR3 has 14 residues. Germline values: CDR1 SNHLY, CDR2 FYNNEI. The CDR3 here is CASSEWGSNQPQHF. The CDR3 DNA reads as TGTGCCAGCAGTGAATGGGGAAGCAATCAGCCCCAGCATTTT.

Comment on this clone: An end of the junction differs from the germline gene, which may be a read error. The chain is built from TRBV6-1 and TRBJ2-7; D is possibly TRBD2 (5 bases). The CDR3 runs 11 residues. In germline, CDR1 is MNHNS, CDR2 SASEGT. The DNA for the CDR3 is TGTGCCAGCAGTGAAAATCGACTACCCCATTTC. Translation: CASSENRLPHF.

This chain links TRBV6-5 with TRBJ2-2; the D gene could be TRBD1 or TRBD2 (5 bases each). Germline values: CDR1 MNHEY, CDR2 SVGAGI. The CDR3 totals 15 residues. V dropped 5 bases and J dropped 0 bases, with 10 bases sitting between them. Here the CDR3 DNA reads TGTGCCAGCAGTCGGGACGCTTCGAACACCGGGGAGCTGTTTTTT. Residues: CASSRDASNTGELFF.

The chain links TRBV6-5 to TRBJ2-1; 11 bases line up with TRBD1. The CDR3 has 15 amino acids. Germline V gene lookup returns CDR1 MNHEY and CDR2 SVGAGI. V dropped 6 bases and J dropped 10; count of bases not matched to a gene: 11. The CDR3 DNA reads TGTGCCAGCAGCGGGGGGACAGGGGGTTATTTGGAGCAGTTCTTC. This sequence encodes CASSGGTGGYLEQFF.

V and J are TRBV25-1 and TRBJ2-7; D may match TRBD1 or TRBD2 (5 bases each). CDR1 and CDR2 from the germline V gene are MGHDK and SYGVNS. V gave up 6 bases and J gave up 1 base, with 16 bases separating them. The CDR3 loop spans 15 amino acids. The CDR3 DNA reads TGTGCCAGCAGGTACGGGACCCTAGGATCCTACGAGCAGTACTTC. Translated, it gives CASRYGTLGSYEQYF.

The chain is built from TRBV27 and TRBJ2-7, with 10 bases aligning to TRBD2. There are 16 residues in the CDR3. J lost 6 bases, V lost 5 bases, and 13 bases had no gene match. Germline CDR1 is MNHEY and CDR2 is SMNVEV (reference sequence). CDR3 DNA: TGTGCCAGCAGTCCCTGGCCTAGCGGGAGAACGGGCGAGCAGTACTTC. Translated, it gives CASSPWPSGRTGEQYF.

Notes on this clone: The sample holds other DNA sequences that translate to the same CDR3. The chain joins TRBV29-1 to TRBJ2-3, with D possibly being TRBD2 (5 bases). Germline values: CDR1 SQVTM, CDR2 ANQGSEA. The V and J ends lost 5 bases and 5 bases respectively, with 8 bases between them. The CDR3 loop spans 11 amino acids. CDR3 DNA sequence: TGCAGCGTTCCCCGGGGAGATACGCAGTATTTT. This sequence encodes CSVPRGDTQYF.

This clone has only one observation. The rearrangement links TRBV27 to TRBJ2-1; possibly TRBD1 or TRBD2 for D (5 bases each). CDR1 is MNHEY, CDR2 SMNVEV, per germline (reference sequence). CDR3 length: 14 amino acids. V lost 6 bases and J 3 bases, leaving 12 bases between the germline ends. The CDR3, as DNA: TGTGCCAGCAGGCCCCATGGGGGCTACAATGAGCAGTTCTTC. Its protein product is CASRPHGGYNEQFF.

The chain uses TRBV5-1 and TRBJ2-7, with 7 nucleotides matching TRBD2. CDR3 length equals 14 residues. In germline, CDR1 is SGHRS, CDR2 YFSETQ. The junction had 5 bases not matched to a gene; V was cut back by 3 bases and J by 2 bases. The CDR3 loop reads CASSSTGTTYEQYF. The CDR3 nucleotides are TGCGCCAGCAGCTCCACCGGGACTACCTACGAGCAGTACTTC.